Below, 8 T cell receptor beta chains from the same sample are listed, as sequenced in a study of regulatory T cells in long-lasting Graves disease. Time point here: newly diagnosed GD, antithyroid drugs for less than 3 months. PBMC-derived RNA was used for the TCR library. Relying on iRepertoire HTBI primers and Arm-PCR of CDR3 regions, the team built TCR beta libraries. TCRdb reanalysed the multiplex PCR reads using MiXCR and keeps one entry per CDR3 protein. The repertoire holds approximately 360,000 distinct CDR3 sequences, with around 11% as singletons. The same sample was also studied in work on T cells in Graves' hyperthyroidism and ophthalmopathy.

The source material was peripheral blood mononuclear cells (PBMCs), sampled at new diagnosis, from a patient treated with antithyroid drugs. These receptors were taken from a woman under 30 with Graves disease.

The chain recombines TRBV28 with TRBJ2-7, with 7 positions matching TRBD1. This CDR3 has 12 residues. J lost 0 bases, V lost 11 bases, and 4 bases had no gene match. Germline V gives CDR1 MDHEN, CDR2 SYDVKM. The CDR3 nucleotides read TGTGCCGCCGGGACAGTCTCCTACGAGCAGTACTTC. It encodes CAAGTVSYEQYF.

This clonotype turned up a few times. The CDR3 bases are TGCGCCAGCAGCCCCCAGGTAACAGGACCGAACACCGGGGAGCTGTTTTTT. Residues: CASSPQVTGPNTGELFF. This chain joins TRBV4-1 and TRBJ2-2; possible D gene TRBD1, 5 bases. Trimming took 4 bases from V and 0 from J, leaving 15 bases between them. Germline V lookup: CDR1 MGHRA, CDR2 YSYEKL. The CDR3 sequence is 17 residues long.

This clonotype was picked up many times. The rearrangement uses TRBV29-1 and TRBJ2-3; 8 bases fit TRBD1. The CDR3 extends over 14 amino acids. V lost 7 bases to trimming and J lost 3 bases; unmatched junction nucleotides: 9. Germline V gives CDR1 SQVTM, CDR2 ANQGSEA. CDR3 loop: CSASRQGRTDTQYF. In DNA form, the CDR3 reads TGCAGCGCCTCTAGACAGGGGCGGACAGATACGCAGTATTTT.

This clonotype was seen ten or more times. The chain couples TRBV28 to TRBJ2-5, with a weak D call TRBD2 (7 bases). V was trimmed by 7 bases and J by 4 bases, leaving 22 bases between them. The CDR3 is 16 residues long. Looked up from germline, CDR1 is MDHEN and CDR2 is SYDVKM. As DNA, the CDR3 is TGTGCCAGCACCACCACAGGGAGGGGAGCCGGAGAGACCCAGTACTTC. Protein product: CASTTTGRGAGETQYF.

The chain joins TRBV4-1 to TRBJ2-5; D is unclear. The CDR3 is 13 residues long. CDR1 is MGHRA, CDR2 YSYEKL, per germline. Trimming took off 3 bases at V and 4 bases at J, with 9 bases between the two ends. The CDR3 here is CASSQRLGETQYF. Written as DNA, the CDR3 is TGCGCCAGCAGCCAGAGATTAGGAGAGACCCAGTACTTC.

This clonotype was counted ten times or more. The V and J genes are TRBV10-3 and TRBJ2-5; D perhaps matches TRBD2 (6 bases). The CDR3 length is 16 residues. Trimming took off 2 bases at V and 2 bases at J, with 15 bases between the two ends. CDR1 is ENHRY, CDR2 SYGVKD, per germline. CDR3 DNA sequence: TGTGCCATCAGTGAGCCCCGCGGGGTGGTGCAAGAGACCCAGTACTTC. It translates to CAISEPRGVVQETQYF.

This clonotype occurred many times. V and J are TRBV5-1 and TRBJ2-1; weak D call: TRBD2 (6 bases). The CDR3 contains 14 residues. V lost 0 bases and J lost 6, with 10 bases in between. Germline CDR1 and CDR2: SGHRS and YFSETQ. CDR3 DNA: TGCGCCAGCAGCTTGGGCGGGGCGCGCAATGAGCAGTTCTTC. Residues: CASSLGGARNEQFF.

This clonotype was detected a few times. With a much larger clone just one base away, this may be a read error. Here the CDR3 reads CASSPPQQAGTDTQYF. DNA for the CDR3: TGTGCCAGCTCACCACCACAACAGGCGGGAACAGATACGCAGTATTTT. The chain employs TRBV18 and TRBJ2-3, with D possibly TRBD2 on 6 matching bases. Per the germline V gene, CDR1 is KGHSH and CDR2 is LQKENI. Trimming removed 0 bases at V and 3 bases at J, with 13 bases between. There are 16 residues in the CDR3. Full variable domain (rest looked up from reference TRBV18 and TRBJ2-3): NAGVMQNPRHLVRRRGQEARLRCSPMKGHSHVYWYRQLPEEGLKFMVYLQKENIIDESGMPKERFSAEFPKEGPSILRIQQVVRGDSAAYFCASSPPQQAGTDTQYFGPGTRLTVL.